Below, 12 T cell receptor beta chains from the same sample are listed, as sequenced in a study of blood T cell repertoires in COVID-19. Assay used: immunoSEQ multiplex PCR; TCRdb lists only in-frame clones, some missing. This table holds approximately 240,000 clones, 83% found once. Source material: peripheral blood. Receptors were obtained from a human donor in a cohort sampled during active COVID-19.

This chain uses TRBV2 with TRBJ1-2; 7 bases are shared with TRBD1. The CDR3 consists of 14 residues. Trimming took 7 bases from V and 4 from J; bases not matched to a gene: 9. Per germline, CDR1 SNHLY and CDR2 FYNNEI. CDR3 nucleotide sequence: TGTGCCAGCATGTCGACAGGGAGGAGCTATGGCTACACCTTC. It yields the protein CASMSTGRSYGYTF.

V usage is TRBV4-2 and J usage is TRBJ2-5; tentatively, D is TRBD2 (5 bases). This CDR3 has 16 residues. Germline assignment: CDR1 LGHNA and CDR2 YNFKEQ. The V gene lost 0 bases and the J gene lost 3 bases, with 14 bases spanning the gap. This CDR3 is CASSQDLGTREETQYF. The CDR3 DNA follows: TGTGCCAGCAGCCAAGATCTGGGTACTAGGGAAGAGACCCAGTACTTC.

The sample holds one count of this clone. V is TRBV5-1 and J is TRBJ2-1; a possible D gene is TRBD2 (5 bases). CDR3 length: 13 amino acids. Trimming stripped 4 bases from V and 6 bases from J, with 11 bases between. CDR1 SGHRS and CDR2 YFSETQ come from the germline V gene. CDR3 loop: CASSPGRGNEQFF. Here the CDR3 DNA reads TGCGCCAGCAGCCCCGGACGGGGCAATGAGCAGTTCTTC. Full variable domain (missing parts from reference TRBV5-1 and TRBJ2-1): KAGVTQTPRYLIKTRGQQVTLSCSPISGHRSVSWYQQTPGQGLQFLFEYFSETQRNKGNFPGRFSGRQFSNSRSEMNVSTLELGDSALYLCASSPGRGNEQFFGPGTRLTVL.

The chain has TRBV7-9 and TRBJ2-2; D not resolved. From germline, CDR1 is SEHNR and CDR2 FQNEAQ (reference sequence). V lost 4 bases and J lost 3, with 9 bases in between. The CDR3 contains 14 residues. The CDR3, as DNA: TGTGCCAGCAGCTCCGGTCCCGACACCGGGGAGCTGTTTTTT. Residues: CASSSGPDTGELFF.

The chain joins TRBV28 to TRBJ1-1, with D perhaps matching TRBD1 (5 bases). Per the germline V gene, CDR1 is MDHEN and CDR2 is SYDVKM. Deletions cut 2 bases from V and 11 bases from J, with 9 bases between. This CDR3 comprises 11 residues. CDR3 amino acids: CASSLRQKAFF. CDR3 coding DNA: TGTGCCAGCAGTTTAAGACAGAAGGCTTTCTTT. Supplemented by reference TRBV28 and TRBJ1-1, the full variable domain reads DVKVTQSSRYLVKRTGEKVFLECVQDMDHENMFWYRQDPGLGLRLIYFSYDVKMKEKGDIPEGYSVSREKKERFSLILESASTNQTSMYLCASSLRQKAFFGQGTRLTVV.

The chain employs TRBV5-3 and TRBJ2-7, with D perhaps TRBD1 (8 bases). TRBV5-3 is treated as an ORF (open reading frame) with a function not yet certain. V dropped 3 bases and J dropped 5 bases, with 24 bases sitting between them. The CDR3 is made up of 17 amino acids. The CDR3 loop reads CARSSPGGQVRFNEQYF. CDR3 bases: TGTGCCAGAAGCTCCCCGGGGGGACAGGTACGATTCAACGAGCAGTACTTC.

This clone showed up just a few times. The V and J genes are TRBV6-5 and TRBJ2-3, with D possibly TRBD1 on 5 matching bases. CDR3 size: 13 residues. V was shortened by 6 bases and J by 2 bases, with 9 bases between the two germline ends. Germline CDR1 and CDR2: MNHEY and SVGAGI. CDR3 sequence: CASRRQITDTQYF. Here the CDR3 DNA reads TGTGCCAGCAGGCGACAGATCACAGATACGCAGTATTTT.

The chain has TRBV29-1 and TRBJ1-4, with TRBD1 as a possible D gene (5 bases). Trimming removed 4 bases from V and 4 bases from J, with 13 bases in between. The CDR3 covers 14 residues. CDR1 and CDR2 from the germline V gene are SQVTM and ANQGSEA. The CDR3 DNA is TGCAGCGTTGGGGGCGGCGGCGGTAATGAAAAACTGTTTTTT. This sequence encodes CSVGGGGGNEKLFF.

The chain carries TRBV14 and TRBJ2-7; D call uncertain. The CDR3 length is 17 residues. CDR1 is SGHDN, CDR2 FVKESK, per germline. V lost 0 bases and J lost 5, with 20 bases in between. The CDR3 DNA reads as TGTGCCAGCAGCCAAGAATTTCAGGTCTTACCTTCCAACGAGCAGTACTTC. Amino acid sequence: CASSQEFQVLPSNEQYF.

This rearrangement joins TRBV3-1 (or the pseudogene TRBV3-2) to TRBJ2-5, with a weak D call TRBD1 (5 bases). This CDR3 region has 17 residues. Germline CDR1 and CDR2: LGHDT and YNNKEL (reference sequence). Trimming pared 0 bases from V and 3 bases from J, leaving 17 bases between. The CDR3 DNA sequence: TGTGCCAGCAGCCAAGATACGTCAGGGATACGTAAAGAGACCCAGTACTTC. Translated: CASSQDTSGIRKETQYF.

This rearrangement joins TRBV20-1 to TRBJ2-1, with TRBD2 matching over 8 bases. Germline V gene sequence: CDR1 DFQATT, CDR2 SNEGSKA (reference sequence). V shed 3 bases, J shed 3 bases, and the junction held 7 bases outside the gene matches. The CDR3 spans 15 residues. The CDR3 DNA reads TGCAGTGCTAGTGACGGGACTAGGGACTACAATGAGCAGTTCTTC. Its translation: CSASDGTRDYNEQFF.

The chain uses TRBV19 and TRBJ1-2; TRBD1 is a possible D gene (6 bases). Between the trimmed V and J ends, which lost 3 bases and 6 bases, there was a span of 8 bases. From germline, CDR1 is LNHDA and CDR2 SQIVND (reference sequence). This CDR3 region has 12 residues. The chain's CDR3 is CASSIRGDGYTF. CDR3 nucleotide sequence: TGTGCCAGTAGTATCAGGGGAGATGGCTACACCTTC.